This T cell receptor beta chain was recorded in a study of immune evolution from preneoplasia to lung adenocarcinoma. Study-level background: HLA loss of heterozygosity: about 7% AIS, 15% MIA, about 32% ADC, none AAH. The study, taken as a whole, reports: Later-stage lesions seemingly showed higher T cell density and diversity than normal lung.

In its sample, this clone was seen a few times. No antigen is known for it. Each case's diagnosis was confirmed by two pathologists on H&E. Assay: immunoSEQ multiplex PCR; the TCRdb copy retains only in-frame clones and omits some. The table shows approximately 3,000 clones, with 55% to 85% occurring only once. The V gene's germline CDR1 is SQVTM and CDR2 ANQGSEA. Trimming at V came to 7 bases and at J to 0 bases, leaving 3 bases not matched to a gene. This CDR3 is built from 13 residues. The chain uses TRBV29-1 and TRBJ1-2; TRBD1 matches 9 bases. Sequencing input: FFPE minimally invasive lung adenocarcinoma tissue. The TCR sequence derives from a person aged 55 to 79 with lung adenocarcinoma. The CDR3 reads CSDGTGPNYGYTF. CDR3 nucleotides: TGCAGCGACGGGACAGGGCCTAACTATGGCTACACCTTC.